These 23 T cell receptor beta chains were sequenced from one sample in a study of shared clonotypes between healthy human individuals. Data came from immunoSEQ multiplex PCR; TCRdb stores just in-frame clones and leaves some out. Of 2.3 million or so clones in the sample, approximately 93% were seen once. Sample: naive CD4+ T cells from PBMCs. Subset noted: CD45RA+ positively selected. These receptors all stem from a man younger than 35 in good health. Some clones in this sample may be carry-over from other donors' samples.

The genes are TRBV30 and TRBJ2-3; D perhaps matches TRBD2 (5 bases). Trimming cost V 0 bases and J 4 bases, with 8 bases left between them. Germline assignment: CDR1 GTSNPN and CDR2 SVGIG (reference sequence). The CDR3 covers 13 residues. CDR3 sequence reads: CAWSVLGSDTQYF. The CDR3, as DNA: TGTGCCTGGAGTGTACTAGGGTCAGATACGCAGTATTTT. The variable domain in full, completed from reference TRBV30 and TRBJ2-3, reads SQTIHQWPATLVQPVGSPLSLECTVEGTSNPNLYWYRQAAGRGLQLLFYSVGIGQISSEVPQNLSASRPQDRQFILSSKKLLLSDSGFYLCAWSVLGSDTQYFGPGTRLTVL.

J is TRBJ2-1 and V is TRBV5-1; perhaps TRBD1 as D (6 bases). The CDR3 length is 14 residues. Germline V gene data show CDR1 as SGHRS and CDR2 as YFSETQ. V was clipped by 3 bases and J by 2 bases, with 9 bases between them. As DNA, the CDR3 is TGCGCCAGCAGCTCAGGGGCCCCCTACAATGAGCAGTTCTTC. Amino acid sequence: CASSSGAPYNEQFF. Supplemented by reference TRBV5-1 and TRBJ2-1, the full variable domain reads KAGVTQTPRYLIKTRGQQVTLSCSPISGHRSVSWYQQTPGQGLQFLFEYFSETQRNKGNFPGRFSGRQFSNSRSEMNVSTLELGDSALYLCASSSGAPYNEQFFGPGTRLTVL.

The chain is built from TRBV29-1 and TRBJ2-4; no clear D gene. CDR1 is SQVTM and CDR2 is ANQGSEA in the germline V gene. The germline V and J ends were trimmed by 5 bases and 0 bases, with 14 bases remaining between them. This CDR3 is built from 15 residues. The CDR3 is CSVFWSDLAKNIQYF. CDR3 coding DNA: TGCAGCGTTTTCTGGTCAGACCTAGCCAAAAACATTCAGTACTTC. Full variable domain (rest looked up from reference TRBV29-1 and TRBJ2-4): SAVISQKPSRDICQRGTSLTIQCQVDSQVTMMFWYRQQPGQSLTLIATANQGSEATYESGFVIDKFPISRPNLTFSTLTVSNMSPEDSSIYLCSVFWSDLAKNIQYFGAGTRLSVL.

V and J are TRBV7-9 and TRBJ2-7, with TRBD2 matching over 7 bases. The junction had 5 bases not matched to a gene; V was cut back by 3 bases and J by 0 bases. The CDR3 length is 15 residues. In germline, CDR1 is SEHNR, CDR2 FQNEAQ (reference sequence). The CDR3 reads CASSFQGTTSYEQYF. The CDR3 DNA is TGTGCCAGCAGCTTCCAAGGGACTACCTCCTACGAGCAGTACTTC.

This chain uses TRBV4-1 with TRBJ2-4; 7 positions match TRBD1. Germline CDR1 reads MGHRA; CDR2 reads YSYEKL. With V trimmed by 1 base and J by 0 bases, 6 bases remained unmatched. This CDR3 has 17 amino acids. The CDR3 sequence: CASSQATGRIAKNIQYF. The DNA for the CDR3 is TGCGCCAGCAGCCAAGCGACAGGGCGAATAGCCAAAAACATTCAGTACTTC.

With respect to this clone: The sample carries other DNA sequences with the same CDR3. V usage is TRBV5-1 and J usage is TRBJ2-2; D uncertain. The CDR3 loop spans 14 amino acids. Germline V gives CDR1 SGHRS, CDR2 YFSETQ. The germline V and J ends were trimmed by 0 bases and 4 bases, with 7 bases remaining between them. In DNA, the CDR3 is TGCGCCAGCAGCTTGGGAGAAGGCACCGGGGAGCTGTTTTTT. Translation gives CASSLGEGTGELFF. The full variable domain, its missing parts supplied by reference TRBV5-1 and TRBJ2-2, is KAGVTQTPRYLIKTRGQQVTLSCSPISGHRSVSWYQQTPGQGLQFLFEYFSETQRNKGNFPGRFSGRQFSNSRSEMNVSTLELGDSALYLCASSLGEGTGELFFGEGSRLTVL.

The V call is TRBV30, the J call TRBJ1-2; D possibly corresponds to TRBD1 (5 bases). Germline CDR1 reads GTSNPN; CDR2 reads SVGIG (reference sequence). V was pared by 4 bases and J by 4 bases, with 13 bases between. The CDR3 runs 13 residues. This CDR3 reads CAWISTDSYGYTF. The CDR3 DNA reads as TGTGCCTGGATATCGACAGATTCCTATGGCTACACCTTC.

V usage is TRBV13 and J usage is TRBJ2-7; D may be TRBD2 (6 bases). Trimming shortened V by 4 bases and J by 2 bases, and 15 bases separated the two germline ends. CDR3 length equals 15 residues. Germline V gives CDR1 PRHDT, CDR2 FYEKMQ (reference sequence). The DNA for the CDR3 is TGTGCCAGCAGCTCGCGAGGGACTGGAACCTACGAGCAGTACTTC. Its protein is CASSSRGTGTYEQYF.

This rearrangement joins TRBV2 to TRBJ1-4; weak D call: TRBD1 (6 bases). The CDR3 length is 18 residues. Germline V gene data show CDR1 as SNHLY and CDR2 as FYNNEI. Trimming stripped 6 bases from V and 3 bases from J, with 23 bases between. Here the CDR3 DNA reads TGTGCCAGCAGCCTTTATTCCGCTAAACAGGGTGCTAATGAAAAACTGTTTTTT. Translated: CASSLYSAKQGANEKLFF.

This clone was recorded once. The same CDR3 arises from other DNA sequences in this sample as well. The rearrangement joins TRBV7-9 to TRBJ2-3; 7 bases are shared with TRBD2. CDR1 and CDR2 from the germline V gene are SEHNR and FQNEAQ (reference sequence). The CDR3 contains 16 residues. V was pared by 1 base and J by 0 bases, with 4 bases of the junction left unmatched. The CDR3 region is CASSLGLADSTDTQYF. The CDR3 DNA follows: TGTGCCAGCAGCTTAGGTCTAGCGGACAGCACAGATACGCAGTATTTT. Drawing the rest from reference TRBV7-9 and TRBJ2-3, the complete variable domain is DTGVSQNPRHKITKRGQNVTFRCDPISEHNRLYWYRQTLGQGPEFLTYFQNEAQLEKSRLLSDRFSAERPKGSFSTLEIQRTEQGDSAMYLCASSLGLADSTDTQYFGPGTRLTVL.

V is TRBV7-9 and J is TRBJ1-2; 9 nucleotides match TRBD1. CDR1 and CDR2 (germline): SEHNR, FQNEAQ (reference sequence). V was clipped by 5 bases and J by 3 bases; unmatched bases: 4. The CDR3 contains 14 residues. This CDR3 reads CASSVDRGDYGYTF. CDR3 DNA sequence: TGTGCCAGCAGCGTGGACAGGGGTGACTATGGCTACACCTTC.

The chain has TRBV28 and TRBJ2-3; TRBD1 or TRBD2 may be the D gene (5 bases each). Germline CDR1 and CDR2: MDHEN and SYDVKM. The V and J ends lost 4 bases and 2 bases respectively, with 10 bases between them. The CDR3 sequence is 14 residues long. The CDR3 sequence: CASSSPGTTDTQYF. The CDR3 DNA sequence: TGTGCCAGCAGTTCCCCCGGGACCACAGATACGCAGTATTTT.

The V gene is TRBV15, the J gene TRBJ2-5; either TRBD1 or TRBD2 may fit D (5 bases each). The CDR3 has 17 amino acids. The germline V gene encodes CDR1 LNHNV and CDR2 YYDKDF (reference sequence). Trimming removed 3 bases from V and 1 base from J, with 18 bases in between. In nucleotides, the CDR3 is TGTGCCACCAGCAGTAACCCGGGACGCTCCTCCCAAGAGACCCAGTACTTC. The encoded protein is CATSSNPGRSSQETQYF.

The gene calls are TRBV2 and TRBJ2-3, with D hard to call. The CDR3 loop spans 14 amino acids. Per the germline V gene, CDR1 is SNHLY and CDR2 is FYNNEI. The V end lost 5 bases, the J end lost 1 base, and 10 bases lay between the germline ends. The CDR3 loop reads CASSRVARTDTQYF. For the CDR3, the DNA is TGTGCCAGCAGTCGGGTCGCCCGCACAGATACGCAGTATTTT.

The V call is TRBV27, the J call TRBJ2-5, with 9 bases lining up with TRBD1. This CDR3 region has 17 residues. The ends lost 5 bases at V and 2 bases at J; junction bases unmatched: 12. Per germline, CDR1 MNHEY and CDR2 SMNVEV (reference sequence). The CDR3 DNA follows: TGTGCCAGCAGTGCCGGGACAGGGCGAAGAGGGCAAGAGACCCAGTACTTC. Amino acid sequence: CASSAGTGRRGQETQYF.

The gene calls are TRBV15 and TRBJ2-1, with D perhaps given as TRBD1 or TRBD2 (5 bases each). Germline V gives CDR1 LNHNV, CDR2 YYDKDF (reference sequence). The V end lost 1 base, the J end lost 8 bases, and 12 bases lay between the germline ends. The CDR3 loop spans 14 amino acids. The CDR3 DNA reads TGTGCCACCAGCAGAGGTGCTAGCAGGGATGAGCAGTTCTTC. Translated, it gives CATSRGASRDEQFF.

This chain uses TRBV5-1 with TRBJ2-3, with D unclear. V shed 4 bases and J shed 6 bases, with 12 bases lying between them. CDR3 length equals 13 residues. Germline values: CDR1 SGHRS, CDR2 YFSETQ. The CDR3: CASSTYTLDTQYF. For the CDR3, the DNA is TGCGCCAGCAGCACTTACACATTGGATACGCAGTATTTT.

CDR3 region: CASSPRQSTEAFF. The CDR3 DNA reads TGTGCCAGCAGCCCCCGACAGTCTACTGAAGCTTTCTTT. The rearrangement links TRBV9 to TRBJ1-1; weak D call: TRBD1 (5 bases). The germline gives CDR1 SGDLS, CDR2 YYNGEE. V was cut by 4 bases and J by 5 bases, with 12 bases left in between. The CDR3 length is 13 residues.

DNA of the CDR3: TGTGCCAGCAGTTTTCTCGGGGGCTCGGCTAATGAAAAACTGTTTTTT. As protein: CASSFLGGSANEKLFF. The chain links TRBV27 to TRBJ1-4, with a tentative D call TRBD1 (6 bases). With 3 bases removed from V and 3 bases from J, the gap between germline ends came to 14 bases. CDR3 length equals 16 residues. CDR1 is MNHEY, CDR2 SMNVEV, per germline (reference sequence).

The chain links TRBV7-3 to TRBJ2-5, with D hard to call. V was shortened by 1 base and J by 5 bases, with 14 bases between the two germline ends. The CDR3 consists of 15 residues. Germline V gene lookup returns CDR1 SGHTA and CDR2 FQGTGA. DNA of the CDR3: TGTGCCAGCAGCTTAAACCTTAATACTGTCGAGACCCAGTACTTC. It translates to CASSLNLNTVETQYF.

V is TRBV19 and J is TRBJ1-5; 7 bases fit TRBD1. The germline CDR1 and CDR2 sequences are LNHDA and SQIVND (reference sequence). The CDR3 length is 16 residues. With V trimmed by 5 bases and J by 6 bases, 13 bases remained unmatched. CDR3 sequence reads: CASSADQTGRFQPQHF. DNA of the CDR3: TGTGCCAGTAGTGCTGATCAGACAGGGCGGTTTCAGCCCCAGCATTTT.

The chain is built from TRBV27 and TRBJ2-4; 7 nucleotides align to TRBD1. The CDR3 is 20 amino acids. Germline-derived CDR1 and CDR2 are MNHEY and SMNVEV (reference sequence). V gave up 1 base and J gave up 0 bases; unmatched junction bases: 15. In DNA, the CDR3 is TGTGCCAGCAGTTTATTCCCCATTGAAAGGGGGCAGGGAGCCAAAAACATTCAGTACTTC. This codes for CASSLFPIERGQGAKNIQYF.

CDR3 nucleotide sequence: TGTGCCAGCAGCAGAAGGGGAGCCGGGGAGCTGTTTTTT. Translated: CASSRRGAGELFF. J is TRBJ2-2 and V is TRBV28; D is tentatively TRBD1 or TRBD2 (5 bases each). CDR1 is MDHEN, CDR2 SYDVKM, per germline. This CDR3 is 13 amino acids long. Trimming shortened V by 6 bases and J by 6 bases, and 11 bases separated the two germline ends. The entire variable domain, with the rest obtained from reference TRBV28 and TRBJ2-2, is as follows: DVKVTQSSRYLVKRTGEKVFLECVQDMDHENMFWYRQDPGLGLRLIYFSYDVKMKEKGDIPEGYSVSREKKERFSLILESASTNQTSMYLCASSRRGAGELFFGEGSRLTVL.